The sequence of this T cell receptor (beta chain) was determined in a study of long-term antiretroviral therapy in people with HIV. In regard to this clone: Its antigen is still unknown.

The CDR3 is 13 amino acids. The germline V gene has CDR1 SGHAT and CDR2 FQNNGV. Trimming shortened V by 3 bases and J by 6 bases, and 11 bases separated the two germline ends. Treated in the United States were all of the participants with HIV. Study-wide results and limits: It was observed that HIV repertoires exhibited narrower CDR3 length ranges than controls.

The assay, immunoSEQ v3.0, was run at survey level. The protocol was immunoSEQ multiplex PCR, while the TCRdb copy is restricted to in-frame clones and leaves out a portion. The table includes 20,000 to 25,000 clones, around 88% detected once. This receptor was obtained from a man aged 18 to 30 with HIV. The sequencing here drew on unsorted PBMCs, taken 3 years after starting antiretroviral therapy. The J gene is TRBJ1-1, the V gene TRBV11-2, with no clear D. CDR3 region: CASSFLGRAEAFF. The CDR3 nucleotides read TGTGCCAGCAGCTTTTTGGGGAGGGCTGAAGCTTTCTTT.